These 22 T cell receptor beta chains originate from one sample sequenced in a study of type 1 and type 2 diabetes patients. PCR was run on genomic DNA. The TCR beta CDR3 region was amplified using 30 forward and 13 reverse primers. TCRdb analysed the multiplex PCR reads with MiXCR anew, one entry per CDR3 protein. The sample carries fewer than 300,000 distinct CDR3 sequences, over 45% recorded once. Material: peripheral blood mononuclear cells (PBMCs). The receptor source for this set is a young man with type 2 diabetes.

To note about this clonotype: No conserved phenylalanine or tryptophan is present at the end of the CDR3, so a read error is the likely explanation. Here the CDR3 DNA reads TGTGCCAGCGACGTGCAGATATCAGATACGCAGTATTCT. Translating gives CASDVQISDTQYS. The rearrangement links TRBV2 to TRBJ2-3; D uncertain. The CDR3 runs to 13 residues. Germline assignment: CDR1 SNHLY and CDR2 FYNNEI. V was cut by 8 bases and J by 4 bases, with 13 bases left in between.

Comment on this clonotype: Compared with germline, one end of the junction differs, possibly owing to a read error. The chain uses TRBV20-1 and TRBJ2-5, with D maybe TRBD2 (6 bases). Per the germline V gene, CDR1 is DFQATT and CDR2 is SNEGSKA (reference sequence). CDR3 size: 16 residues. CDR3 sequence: CSARGPPETSQGTQYF. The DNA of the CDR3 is TGCAGTGCTAGAGGTCCCCCCGAGACTAGTCAAGGGACCCAGTACTTC.

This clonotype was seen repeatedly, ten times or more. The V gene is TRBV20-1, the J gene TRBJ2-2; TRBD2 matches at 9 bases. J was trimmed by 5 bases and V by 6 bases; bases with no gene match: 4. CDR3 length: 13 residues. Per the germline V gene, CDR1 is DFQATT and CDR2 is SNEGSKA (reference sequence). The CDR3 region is CSAAGGRTGELFF. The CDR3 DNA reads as TGCAGTGCGGCGGGAGGGCGGACCGGGGAGCTGTTTTTT.

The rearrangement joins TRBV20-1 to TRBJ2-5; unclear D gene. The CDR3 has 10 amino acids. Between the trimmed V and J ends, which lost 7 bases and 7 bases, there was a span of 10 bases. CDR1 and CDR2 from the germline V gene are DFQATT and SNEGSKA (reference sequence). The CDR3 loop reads CSVPLGTQYF. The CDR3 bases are TGCAGTGTCCCACTTGGGACCCAGTACTTC.

This chain's CDR3 is CASSVLGTGGGYEQYF. The CDR3 region has the DNA TGTGCCAGCAGCGTCCTGGGGACAGGGGGAGGCTACGAGCAGTACTTC. The chain is built from TRBV12-3 or TRBV12-4 and TRBJ2-7; 11 nucleotides align to TRBD1. V lost 6 bases and J lost 3; bases outside the gene matches: 10. The CDR3 sequence is 16 residues long.

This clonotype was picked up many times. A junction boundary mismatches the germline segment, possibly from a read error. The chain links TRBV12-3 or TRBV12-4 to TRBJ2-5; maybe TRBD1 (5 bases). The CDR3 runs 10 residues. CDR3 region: CASSLETVHF. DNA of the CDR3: TGTGCCAGCAGTTTAGAGACAGTGCACTTC.

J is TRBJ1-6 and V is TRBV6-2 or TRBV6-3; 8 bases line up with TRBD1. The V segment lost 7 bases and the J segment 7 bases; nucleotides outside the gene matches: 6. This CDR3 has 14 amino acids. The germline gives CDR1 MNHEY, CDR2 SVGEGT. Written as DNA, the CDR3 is TGTGCCAGCACCGCGGACAGGGACAATTCACCCCTCCACTTT. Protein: CASTADRDNSPLHF.

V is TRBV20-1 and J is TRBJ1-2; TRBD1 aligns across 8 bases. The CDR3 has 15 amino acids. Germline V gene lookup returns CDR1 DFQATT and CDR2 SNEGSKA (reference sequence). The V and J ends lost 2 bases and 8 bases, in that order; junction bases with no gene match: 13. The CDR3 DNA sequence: TGCAGTGCTAGATTTCACTCCGACAGGGGAAGGGGCTACACCTTC. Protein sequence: CSARFHSDRGRGYTF.

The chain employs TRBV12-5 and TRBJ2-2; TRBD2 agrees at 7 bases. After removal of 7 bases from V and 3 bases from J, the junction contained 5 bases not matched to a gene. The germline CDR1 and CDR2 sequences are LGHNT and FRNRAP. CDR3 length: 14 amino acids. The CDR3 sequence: CASVRGEYTGELFF. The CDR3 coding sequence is TGTGCTAGTGTACGGGGGGAGTACACCGGGGAGCTGTTTTTT.

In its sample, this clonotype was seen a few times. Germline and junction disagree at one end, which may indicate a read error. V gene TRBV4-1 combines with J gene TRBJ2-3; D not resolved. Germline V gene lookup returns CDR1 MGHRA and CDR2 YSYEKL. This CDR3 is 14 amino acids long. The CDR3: CASSQLLGTDTQYF. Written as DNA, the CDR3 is TGTGCCAGTAGCCAACTTCTGGGCACAGATACGCAGTATTTT.

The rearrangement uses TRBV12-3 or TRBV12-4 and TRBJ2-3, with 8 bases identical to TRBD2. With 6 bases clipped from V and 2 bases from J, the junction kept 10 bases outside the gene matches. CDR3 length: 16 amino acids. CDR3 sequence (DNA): TGTGCCAGCAGCGCTTTTAGCGGGGACACCACAGATACGCAGTATTTT. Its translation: CASSAFSGDTTDTQYF.

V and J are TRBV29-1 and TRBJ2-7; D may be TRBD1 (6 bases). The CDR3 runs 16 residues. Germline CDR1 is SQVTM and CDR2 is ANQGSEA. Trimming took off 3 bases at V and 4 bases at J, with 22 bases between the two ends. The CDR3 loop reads CSVDGGVVLPTYEQYF. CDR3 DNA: TGCAGCGTTGATGGGGGCGTCGTTCTACCGACTTACGAGCAGTACTTC.

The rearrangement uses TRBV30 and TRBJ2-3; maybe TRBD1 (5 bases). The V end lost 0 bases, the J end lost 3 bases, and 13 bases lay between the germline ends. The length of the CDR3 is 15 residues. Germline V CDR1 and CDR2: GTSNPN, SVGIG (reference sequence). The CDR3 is CAWSVRKGITDTQYF. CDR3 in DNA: TGTGCCTGGAGTGTACGAAAGGGGATAACAGATACGCAGTATTTT.

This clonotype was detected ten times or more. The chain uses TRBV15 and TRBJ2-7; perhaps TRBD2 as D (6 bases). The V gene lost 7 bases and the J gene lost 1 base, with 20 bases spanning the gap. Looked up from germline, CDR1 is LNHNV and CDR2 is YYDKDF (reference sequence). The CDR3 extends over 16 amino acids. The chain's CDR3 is CATMAGLEHASYEQYF. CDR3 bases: TGTGCCACCATGGCGGGGTTGGAGCACGCATCCTACGAGCAGTACTTC.

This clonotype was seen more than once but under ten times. CDR3 in DNA: TGTGCCAGTAGCGACCCGGCGGGTGGGCGCTATGGCTACACCTTC. Protein: CASSDPAGGRYGYTF. The chain combines TRBV19 with TRBJ1-2; D unresolved. V was pared by 6 bases and J by 4 bases, with 18 bases between. Germline CDR1 is LNHDA and CDR2 is SQIVND (reference sequence). This CDR3 comprises 15 residues.

CDR3 sequence reads: CASSSRGQAYEQYF. The CDR3 DNA is TGTGCCAGCAGCTCCCGGGGACAGGCCTACGAGCAGTACTTC. The chain employs TRBV7-3 and TRBJ2-7; 8 bases align to TRBD1. The J segment lost 2 bases and the V segment lost 4 bases, leaving 4 bases of the junction unmatched. This CDR3 has 14 amino acids. CDR1 and CDR2 from the germline V gene are SGHTA and FQGTGA.

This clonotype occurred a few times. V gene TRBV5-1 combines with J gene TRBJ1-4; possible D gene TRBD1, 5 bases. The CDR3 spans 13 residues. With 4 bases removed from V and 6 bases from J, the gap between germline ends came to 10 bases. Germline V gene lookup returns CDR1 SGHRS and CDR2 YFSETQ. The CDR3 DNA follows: TGCGCCAGCAGCCTCTCGACAGATGAAAAACTGTTTTTT. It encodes CASSLSTDEKLFF.

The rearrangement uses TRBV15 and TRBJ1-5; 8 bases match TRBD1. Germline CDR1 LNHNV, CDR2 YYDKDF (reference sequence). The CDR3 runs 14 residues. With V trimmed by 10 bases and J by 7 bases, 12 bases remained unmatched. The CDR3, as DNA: TGTGCCAGCAGGGAAGACAGGGGAAAACAGCCCCAGCATTTT. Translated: CASREDRGKQPQHF. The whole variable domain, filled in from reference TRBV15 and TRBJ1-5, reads DAMVIQNPRYQVTQFGKPVTLSCSQTLNHNVMYWYQQKSSQAPKLLFHYYDKDFNNEADTPDNFQSRRPNTSFCFLDIRSPGLGDTAMYLCASREDRGKQPQHFGDGTRLSIL.

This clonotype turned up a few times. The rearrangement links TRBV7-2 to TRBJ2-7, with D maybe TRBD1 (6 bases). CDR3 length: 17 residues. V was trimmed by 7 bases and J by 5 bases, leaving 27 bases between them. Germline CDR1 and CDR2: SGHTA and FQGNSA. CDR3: CASIDGTGQTLAHEQYF. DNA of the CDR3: TGTGCCAGCATCGATGGAACCGGACAGACCCTAGCCCACGAGCAGTACTTC.

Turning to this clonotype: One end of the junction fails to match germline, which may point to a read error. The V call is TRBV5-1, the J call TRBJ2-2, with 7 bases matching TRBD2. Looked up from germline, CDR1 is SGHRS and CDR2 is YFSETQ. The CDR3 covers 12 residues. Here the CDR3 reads CASSGIAGELFF. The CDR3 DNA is TGTGCCAGCAGCGGGATCGCCGGGGAGCTGTTTTTT.

The CDR3 nucleotides are TGTGCCACCAGCAGAGAATTGGGACAGGGGATATACAATGAGCAGTTCTTC. Residues: CATSRELGQGIYNEQFF. V gene TRBV15 combines with J gene TRBJ2-1; 10 bases fit TRBD1. V shed 0 bases, J shed 4 bases, and the junction held 6 bases outside the gene matches. Per the germline V gene, CDR1 is LNHNV and CDR2 is YYDKDF (reference sequence). The CDR3 is 17 amino acids.

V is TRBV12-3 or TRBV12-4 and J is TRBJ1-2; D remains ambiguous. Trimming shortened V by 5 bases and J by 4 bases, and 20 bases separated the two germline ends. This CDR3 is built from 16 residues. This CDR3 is CASSETEAQPPYGYTF. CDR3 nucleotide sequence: TGTGCCAGCAGTGAGACGGAGGCGCAACCCCCCTATGGCTACACCTTC.